This T cell receptor beta chain was sequenced for a study of blood T cell repertoires in COVID-19. The germline V and J ends were trimmed by 3 bases and 6 bases, with 19 bases remaining between them. Germline assignment: CDR1 SGHNT and CDR2 YYREEE (reference sequence). The CDR3 is 16 residues long. In the authors' methods: The assay estimated nucleated cells by amplifying reference gene primers. Profiled with immunoSEQ multiplex PCR; TCRdb holds only in-frame clones, not every one. Clonal size and the V and J genes are those of that table, whereas D and trimming came from the DNA. Among about 140,000 clones, 80% to 85% were seen once, and the ten largest hold about 7.5%. Ten or more counts support this clone.

Source material: peripheral blood. The source is a human donor in a cohort sampled during active COVID-19. The chain combines TRBV5-4 with TRBJ2-1; no reliable D call. CDR3 protein: CASSWLPGQPFNEQFF. CDR3 in DNA: TGTGCCAGCAGCTGGCTGCCGGGTCAACCCTTCAATGAGCAGTTCTTC.